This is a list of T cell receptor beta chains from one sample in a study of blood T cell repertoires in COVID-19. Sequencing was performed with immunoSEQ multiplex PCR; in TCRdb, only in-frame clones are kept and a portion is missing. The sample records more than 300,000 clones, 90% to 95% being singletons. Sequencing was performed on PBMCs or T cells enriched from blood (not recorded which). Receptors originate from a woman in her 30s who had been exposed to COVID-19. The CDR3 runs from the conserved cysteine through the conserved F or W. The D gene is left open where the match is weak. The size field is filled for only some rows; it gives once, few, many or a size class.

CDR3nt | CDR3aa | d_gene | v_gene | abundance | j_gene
TGTGCCAGCAGTCGAGGCGCAGGGATATCAAATCAGCCCCAGCATTTT | CASSRGAGISNQPQHF | . | TRBV6-6 | . | TRBJ1-5
TGTGCCAGTAGCCGCCGACAGGGAACGGGGTATGGCTACACCTTC | CASSRRQGTGYGYTF | TRBD1 | TRBV19 | . | TRBJ1-2
TGTGCCACCAGCTCCAGAACGAATGAAAAACTGTTTTTT | CATSSRTNEKLFF | . | TRBV15 | . | TRBJ1-4
TGTGCCAGCAGCTCCCAGGGCGGGGAGGGGTTTGGCTACACCTTC | CASSSQGGEGFGYTF | . | TRBV5-4 | . | TRBJ1-2
TGCAGCGTTGATATCGGCGGTAACACTGAAGCTTTCTTT | CSVDIGGNTEAFF | . | TRBV29-1 | . | TRBJ1-1
TGTGCCAGCAGCGTAGGTTCCATCGGCACTGAAGCTTTCTTT | CASSVGSIGTEAFF | . | TRBV9 | . | TRBJ1-1
TGTGCCAGTTCCCCGGGACAGGGTGACTATGGCTACACCTTC | CASSPGQGDYGYTF | TRBD1 | TRBV19 | few | TRBJ1-2
TGTGCCATCAGTGAGTCGAGGTCCAGGGCCGACTATGGCTACACCTTC | CAISESRSRADYGYTF | . | TRBV10-3 | . | TRBJ1-2
TGTGCCAGCAGCTTTGACAGGGTCGCCACTGAAGCTTTCTTT | CASSFDRVATEAFF | TRBD1 | TRBV5-6 | . | TRBJ1-1
TGTGCCAGCAGTCCTACGGTGGGGAGAAGCTACGAGCAGTACTTC | CASSPTVGRSYEQYF | . | TRBV2 | . | TRBJ2-7
TGTGCCAGCAGCTTGTATCTATCTAATGAAAAACTGTTTTTT | CASSLYLSNEKLFF | . | TRBV5-4 | . | TRBJ1-4
TGTGCCAGCAGCTTGATAACAGCAAATGAAAAACTGTTTTTT | CASSLITANEKLFF | . | TRBV5-5 | . | TRBJ1-4
TGTGCCAGCAGCCAAGTACCAGTCTACGAGCAGTACTTC | CASSQVPVYEQYF | . | TRBV3-1/TRBV3-2 | . | TRBJ2-7
TGTGCCAGCAGTGAACGGGGGGAGGCAGGGCTCGAATACGAGCAGTACTTC | CASSERGEAGLEYEQYF | TRBD2 | TRBV6-1 | . | TRBJ2-7
TGTGCCAGTAGTAGAACAAGAGGCGCACTCTATGGCTACACCTTC | CASSRTRGALYGYTF | . | TRBV19 | . | TRBJ1-2
TGCGCCAGCAGCTCCAGGGGCAGCACAGATACGCAGTATTTT | CASSSRGSTDTQYF | . | TRBV5-1 | . | TRBJ2-3
TGTGCCAGCAGCCTCTTCGGGATCCACGAGCAGTACTTC | CASSLFGIHEQYF | . | TRBV3-1/TRBV3-2 | . | TRBJ2-7
TGTGCCATCAGTGACCCTAGGACAGGCCAAGAGACCCAGTACTTC | CAISDPRTGQETQYF | TRBD1 | TRBV10-3 | . | TRBJ2-5
TGCGCCAGCAGCTCATCAGGGGATCAGCCCCAGCATTTT | CASSSSGDQPQHF | . | TRBV5-1 | . | TRBJ1-5
TGTGCCAGCAGTGTGAGAGGGCTGAACACTGAAGCTTTCTTT | CASSVRGLNTEAFF | . | TRBV2 | . | TRBJ1-1
TGTGCCAGCAGCCAAGCTCCGACAGGGAGTAATGAAAAACTGTTTTTT | CASSQAPTGSNEKLFF | TRBD1 | TRBV4-2 | . | TRBJ1-4
TGTGCCAGCAGCCCGAGACTGGGCACTGAAGCTTTCTTT | CASSPRLGTEAFF | . | TRBV7-3 | . | TRBJ1-1
TGTGCCACCAGCAACAGGGGTTTTCAGCCCCAGCATTTT | CATSNRGFQPQHF | TRBD1 | TRBV15 | . | TRBJ1-5
TGTGCCAGCAGCTCGGGACAGAGCACAGATACGCAGTATTTT | CASSSGQSTDTQYF | TRBD1 | TRBV7-8 | . | TRBJ2-3
TGCGCCAGCAAGAGATCCCCGGGGGCCAACGTCCTGACTTTC | CASKRSPGANVLTF | . | TRBV5-1 | . | TRBJ2-6
TGCAGCGTCGGTCCCGGGACAGGGAACTATGGCTACACCTTC | CSVGPGTGNYGYTF | TRBD1 | TRBV29-1 | once | TRBJ1-2
TGTGCCAGCAGGGAGGGGGGGGCCGCTGGAAACACCATATATTTT | CASREGGAAGNTIYF | . | TRBV27 | . | TRBJ1-3
TGTGCCAGTAGTATAAGAGTGGGGCGCCAAGAGACCCAGTACTTC | CASSIRVGRQETQYF | . | TRBV19 | . | TRBJ2-5
TGCGCCAGCAGCTTTAGTTTCCGGGACACTAAGCTATATAGCAATCAGCCCCAGCATTTT | CASSFSFRDTKLYSNQPQHF | . | TRBV5-1 | once | TRBJ1-5
TGTGCCAGCGCTGCCCCTTGGAGAACCGGGGAGCTGTTTTTT | CASAAPWRTGELFF | . | TRBV11-2 | . | TRBJ2-2
TGTGCCAGCAGCGTGACAGGCCTCGATTCACCCCTCCACTTT | CASSVTGLDSPLHF | . | TRBV5-6 | . | TRBJ1-6
TGTGCCAGCAGTTACCAGGGCCAGGGATACGAGCAGTACTTC | CASSYQGQGYEQYF | . | TRBV6-5 | . | TRBJ2-7
TGTGCCAGCAGGCTGACAGGGCCTAGAACAGATACGCAGTATTTT | CASRLTGPRTDTQYF | TRBD1 | TRBV6-5 | once | TRBJ2-3
TGTGCCAGCAGCTTTACTAGCAGTTTCGCAGATACGCAGTATTTT | CASSFTSSFADTQYF | . | TRBV7-2 | . | TRBJ2-3
TGTGCCATCAGTTCAGGGGGAGGCACCGGGGAGCTGTTTTTT | CAISSGGGTGELFF | . | TRBV10-3 | . | TRBJ2-2